Sequencing of this T cell receptor (beta chain) was carried out in a study of identical twins. Study-level results: With abundant cord blood beta clonotypes, insertions were fewer; memory repertoires showed no such pattern.

The CDR3 is 14 residues long. V shed 3 bases and J shed 3 bases, with 9 bases lying between them. The V gene's germline CDR1 is MGHRA and CDR2 YSYEKL. The table lists this clonotype with many counts. Its target is not known. One entry per CDR3 protein results from TCRdb running MiXCR on the 5' RACE reads. This table has 500,000 to 700,000 distinct CDR3 sequences, roughly 7.2% appearing once. The data were also submitted as part of a second study, on yellow fever vaccine responses in identical twins.

The chain joins TRBV4-1 to TRBJ2-4; D is unresolved. The source of this sequence is a woman between 18 and 29 years old in good health. The sequenced sample was PBMCs. CDR3 nucleotide sequence: TGCGCCAGCAGCCAGCTAGGCAACAAAAACATTCAGTACTTC. As protein: CASSQLGNKNIQYF.